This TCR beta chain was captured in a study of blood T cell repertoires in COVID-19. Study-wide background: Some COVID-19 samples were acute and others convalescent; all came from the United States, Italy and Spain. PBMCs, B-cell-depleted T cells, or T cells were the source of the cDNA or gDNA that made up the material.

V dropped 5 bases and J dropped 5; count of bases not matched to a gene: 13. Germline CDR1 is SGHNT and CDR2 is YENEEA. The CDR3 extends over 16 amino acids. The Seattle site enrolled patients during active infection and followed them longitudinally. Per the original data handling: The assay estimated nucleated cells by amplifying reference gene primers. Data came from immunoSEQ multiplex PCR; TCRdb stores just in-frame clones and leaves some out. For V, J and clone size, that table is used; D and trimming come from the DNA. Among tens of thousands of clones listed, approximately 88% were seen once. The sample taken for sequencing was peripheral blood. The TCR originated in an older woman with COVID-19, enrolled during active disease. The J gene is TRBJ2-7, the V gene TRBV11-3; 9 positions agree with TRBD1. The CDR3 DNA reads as TGTGCCAGCAGCCCGCCGGGACAGGGACGTTTTGACGAGCAGTACTTC. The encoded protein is CASSPPGQGRFDEQYF. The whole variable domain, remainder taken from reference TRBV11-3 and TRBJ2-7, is EAGVVQSPRYKIIEKKQPVAFWCNPISGHNTLYWYLQNLGQGPELLIRYENEEAVDDSQLPKDRFSAERLKGVDSTLKIQPAELGDSAVYLCASSPPGQGRFDEQYFGPGTRLTVT.